One and the same sample provided the 27 T cell receptor beta chains below, sequenced in a study of molecular identifiers for immune sequencing clone quantification. TCRdb reprocessed the PCR reads via MiXCR and lists one record per CDR3 protein. This sample has about 630,000 distinct CDR3 sequences, with roughly 27% found just once. The sequencing input was naive CD8+ T cells from blood, with Jurkat cell RNA spiked in. Subset defined: FACS-sorted CD8+CD4-CCR7+CD45RA+ naive T cells. The receptors were gathered from a human donor in good health. Some libraries in this study had Jurkat cell RNA spiked in.

The J gene is TRBJ2-2, the V gene TRBV6-5, with D unresolved. Trimming took 2 bases from V and 8 from J, leaving 6 bases between them. Germline loops: CDR1 MNHEY, CDR2 SVGAGI. The CDR3 covers 12 residues. The CDR3 bases are TGTGCCAGCAGTTACGGGTGGGGGGAGCTGTTTTTT. It is translated as CASSYGWGELFF.

A few counts support this clonotype. The J gene is TRBJ2-7, the V gene TRBV18, with D perhaps TRBD2 (5 bases). V dropped 3 bases and J dropped 2 bases, with 11 bases sitting between them. Germline V gene sequence: CDR1 KGHSH, CDR2 LQKENI. This CDR3 contains 14 residues. CDR3 sequence (DNA): TGTGCCAGCTCACCCGGGGATTCGGCCTACGAGCAGTACTTC. This translates into CASSPGDSAYEQYF.

The V call is TRBV5-1, the J call TRBJ1-1; a weak D match, TRBD1 (5 bases). This CDR3 spans 16 amino acids. The V end was cut by 3 bases, the J end by 6 bases, with 21 bases between. Germline V gives CDR1 SGHRS, CDR2 YFSETQ. CDR3 nucleotides: TGCGCCAGCAGCTGGTGGGGCGGGCAGGAGGACGCTGAAGCTTTCTTT. The encoded protein is CASSWWGGQEDAEAFF.

The sample holds many counts of this clonotype. The V and J genes are TRBV28 and TRBJ2-7; D is unresolved. Germline CDR1 reads MDHEN; CDR2 reads SYDVKM. The V end lost 5 bases, the J end lost 2 bases, and 16 bases lay between the germline ends. This CDR3 is built from 15 residues. Written as DNA, the CDR3 is TGTGCCAGCAGTCCCGGACCAGAGTACCCCTACGAGCAGTACTTC. It specifies CASSPGPEYPYEQYF.

V gene TRBV21-1 combines with J gene TRBJ2-1. TRBV21-1 is tagged as a pseudogene. This CDR3 region has 18 residues. The CDR3 reads CASGKPRRHGSSYNEQFF. The CDR3 region has the DNA TGTGCCAGCGGCAAGCCCAGGCGTCATGGAAGCTCCTACAATGAGCAGTTCTTC.

On this clonotype itself: Possible read error: a much larger clone is one base away. CDR3 protein: CASRLAENYERYF. CDR3 in DNA: TGTGCCAGCAGACTAGCGGAGAACTACGAGCGGTACTTC. The chain couples TRBV7-9 to TRBJ2-7; 8 bases agree with TRBD2. Germline values: CDR1 SEHNR, CDR2 FQNEAQ (reference sequence). CDR3 length equals 13 residues.

The chain joins TRBV2 to TRBJ2-7; 8 positions agree with TRBD1. J gave up 3 bases and V 7 bases, and 8 bases lay outside the gene matches. The CDR3 consists of 14 residues. Germline values: CDR1 SNHLY, CDR2 FYNNEI. The CDR3 loop is CASINRGLGYEQYF. DNA of the CDR3: TGTGCCAGCATTAACAGGGGGTTGGGCTACGAGCAGTACTTC.

CDR3 coding DNA: TGTGCCTGGATGATGGGGGAGGACACTGAAGCTTTCTTT. Protein: CAWMMGEDTEAFF. V and J are TRBV30 and TRBJ1-1; weak D call: TRBD1 (5 bases). CDR3 length: 13 residues. Deletions cut 4 bases from V and 3 bases from J, with 12 bases between. Germline lookup yields CDR1 GTSNPN and CDR2 SVGIG (reference sequence). Drawing the rest from reference TRBV30 and TRBJ1-1, the complete variable domain is SQTIHQWPATLVQPVGSPLSLECTVEGTSNPNLYWYRQAAGRGLQLLFYSVGIGQISSEVPQNLSASRPQDRQFILSSKKLLLSDSGFYLCAWMMGEDTEAFFGQGTRLTVV.

This clonotype turned up a few times. Germline is not matched at one junction end, which may reflect a read error. The V call is TRBV5-3, the J call TRBJ1-2; 8 nucleotides match TRBD1. TRBV5-3 is an open reading frame, and its role is uncertain. The CDR3 loop spans 15 amino acids. The CDR3 sequence is CASSLAGGADYGYTF. The CDR3 region has the DNA TGTGCCAGCAGCTTGGCAGGGGGCGCCGACTATGGCTACACCTTC.

The table lists this clonotype with a few counts. This sequence joins TRBV19 and TRBJ2-3; D call uncertain. CDR1 and CDR2 (germline): LNHDA, SQIVND (reference sequence). There are 13 residues in the CDR3. The V gene lost 3 bases and the J gene lost 6 bases, with 10 bases spanning the gap. Here the CDR3 DNA reads TGTGCCAGTAGTATCCTAGGGTTTGATACGCAGTATTTT. Residues: CASSILGFDTQYF.

The table lists this clonotype with many counts. The chain combines TRBV20-1 with TRBJ2-2; D is undetermined. The CDR3 extends over 13 amino acids. Germline V lookup: CDR1 DFQATT, CDR2 SNEGSKA (reference sequence). V lost 0 bases and J lost 6, with 8 bases in between. The CDR3 nucleotides read TGCAGTGCTAGAGATCTAAGGGCCGGGGAGCTGTTTTTT. Amino acid sequence: CSARDLRAGELFF.

This chain connects TRBV28 to TRBJ1-4; a possible D gene is TRBD1 (5 bases). Germline V lookup: CDR1 MDHEN, CDR2 SYDVKM. CDR3 length: 16 residues. The V end lost 5 bases, the J end lost 3 bases, and 16 bases lay between the germline ends. In DNA form, the CDR3 reads TGTGCCAGCAGTCAGTTTCAGGCGGGGGCTAATGAAAAACTGTTTTTT. Its translation is CASSQFQAGANEKLFF.

This clonotype was seen at least ten times. The chain uses TRBV5-1 and TRBJ1-1; D call uncertain. V lost 7 bases, J lost 0 bases, and 10 bases lay in between. The CDR3 runs 13 residues. CDR1 and CDR2 (germline): SGHRS, YFSETQ. The CDR3 loop reads CASRVTMNTEAFF. CDR3 DNA: TGCGCCAGCCGGGTCACCATGAACACTGAAGCTTTCTTT.

A word on this clonotype: Since no conserved phenylalanine or tryptophan closes the CDR3, a read error is the likely cause. The DNA of the CDR3 is TGCAGTGTCTACGAAGGGACTAGCGGGCCCAATGAGCAGTTCTCC. This codes for CSVYEGTSGPNEQFS. This sequence joins TRBV20-1 and TRBJ2-7, with TRBD2 identical over 12 bases. TRBJ2-1 matches the DNA end more closely, so the J call is doubtful. CDR3 length: 15 amino acids. From germline, CDR1 is DFQATT and CDR2 SNEGSKA (reference sequence).

Details on this clonotype: A read error is likely, as this CDR3 ends without the conserved phenylalanine or tryptophan. The DNA is omitted, as the CDR3 cannot be located on it reliably, and the CDR3 follows TCRdb's listing. CDR3 residues: CASSPRTSVFETQNL. The rearrangement links TRBV7-2 to TRBJ2-5; TRBD2 is the table's D call and was not checked against the DNA. CDR1 SGHTA and CDR2 FQGNSA come from the germline V gene. A total of 15 residues make up the CDR3, ends included.

The chain employs TRBV14 and TRBJ2-2, with D perhaps matching TRBD1 (6 bases). The CDR3 contains 14 residues. V was clipped by 3 bases and J by 8 bases, with 13 bases between them. CDR1 is SGHDN and CDR2 is FVKESK in the germline V gene. The CDR3 is CASSHPSGVGELFF. In nucleotides, the CDR3 is TGTGCCAGCAGCCACCCGTCAGGGGTTGGGGAGCTGTTTTTT.

The rearrangement uses TRBV11-2 and TRBJ2-4; 9 bases are shared with TRBD2. V gave up 2 bases and J gave up 0 bases; unmatched junction bases: 2. Per germline, CDR1 SGHAT and CDR2 FQNNGV. This CDR3 is 16 amino acids long. The CDR3 spells CASSLLRGGAKNIQYF. DNA of the CDR3: TGTGCCAGCAGCTTATTGCGGGGGGGAGCCAAAAACATTCAGTACTTC.

V usage is TRBV7-2 and J usage is TRBJ2-7; 8 positions agree with TRBD2. The CDR3 is made up of 15 amino acids. CDR1 SGHTA and CDR2 FQGNSA come from the germline V gene. With 2 bases clipped from V and 3 bases from J, the junction kept 6 bases outside the gene matches. CDR3 protein: CASSLFLAGNYEQYF. The DNA of the CDR3 is TGTGCCAGCAGCTTATTCCTAGCGGGTAACTACGAGCAGTACTTC.

This clonotype was found a few times. V gene TRBV5-1 combines with J gene TRBJ2-1; D is unclear. The CDR3 is 15 residues long. Germline values: CDR1 SGHRS, CDR2 YFSETQ. Trimming removed 5 bases from V and 15 bases from J, with 27 bases in between. The CDR3 reads CASRTTLGLLEIPFF. CDR3 bases: TGCGCCAGCAGGACGACCTTAGGGCTCCTGGAGATTCCGTTCTTC.

The chain recombines TRBV5-6 with TRBJ2-7, with D perhaps TRBD2 (7 bases). CDR1 is SGHDT and CDR2 is YYEEEE in the germline V gene. Trimming took off 4 bases at V and 13 bases at J, with 30 bases between the two ends. This CDR3 spans 16 amino acids. The DNA of the CDR3 is TGTGCCAGCAGCGGGGGGGGCAAAGAGAGCTCCTACGCGCATTACTTC. The encoded protein is CASSGGGKESSYAHYF.

Notes on this clonotype: This may come from a read error, since a much larger clone is one base off. This chain's CDR3 is CASSLSSAYERYF. For the CDR3, the DNA is TGTGCCAGCAGCTTGTCGTCAGCTTACGAGCGGTACTTC. This chain links TRBV5-6 with TRBJ2-7, with D unclear. Germline CDR1 reads SGHDT; CDR2 reads YYEEEE. The CDR3 contains 13 residues. The whole variable domain, filled in from reference TRBV5-6 and TRBJ2-7, reads DAGVTQSPTHLIKTRGQQVTLRCSPKSGHDTVSWYQQALGQGPQFIFQYYEEEERQRGNFPDRFSGHQFPNYSSELNVNALLLGDSALYLCASSLSSAYERYFGPGTRLTVT.

The chain combines TRBV20-1 with TRBJ2-3; unclear D gene. V was cut by 1 base and J by 1 base, with 12 bases left in between. The germline V gene has CDR1 DFQATT and CDR2 SNEGSKA (reference sequence). CDR3 length equals 15 residues. CDR3 DNA sequence: TGCAGTGCTAGAGCCCGGCACTTCCGCACAGATACGCAGTATTTT. As protein: CSARARHFRTDTQYF.

This clonotype was counted a few times. The V and J genes are TRBV5-6 and TRBJ1-4; D not resolved. CDR3 length: 14 residues. Germline assignment: CDR1 SGHDT and CDR2 YYEEEE. Trimming pared 0 bases from V and 8 bases from J, leaving 11 bases between. In DNA, the CDR3 is TGTGCCAGCAGCTTGGGAGTGTATGAGGAAAAACTGTTTTTT. Translating gives CASSLGVYEEKLFF.

Note on this clonotype: At one of its ends the junction is not consistent with the germline gene, which may arise from a read error. The rearrangement uses TRBV6-2 or TRBV6-3 and TRBJ2-7, with D perhaps matching TRBD1 (5 bases). The germline gives CDR1 MNHEY, CDR2 SVGEGT. The CDR3 is made up of 14 amino acids. This CDR3 reads CAGSFPPGIYEQYF. The CDR3 bases are TGTGCCGGCAGTTTCCCGCCAGGGATCTACGAGCAGTACTTC.

CDR3 DNA: TGTGCCAGCAGTTTAGGCCAGTTTAGCAATCAGCCCCAGCATTTT. It specifies CASSLGQFSNQPQHF. The chain carries TRBV12-3 or TRBV12-4 and TRBJ1-5; D not resolved. The CDR3 runs to 15 residues. Trimming shortened V by 1 base and J by 0 bases, and 7 bases separated the two germline ends.

This clonotype was observed a few times. The chain employs TRBV27 and TRBJ2-7; TRBD1 matches at 7 bases. From germline, CDR1 is MNHEY and CDR2 SMNVEV (reference sequence). CDR3 length equals 16 residues. V was pared by 5 bases and J by 5 bases, with 15 bases of the junction left unmatched. CDR3 nucleotide sequence: TGTGCCAGCAGTCCCATCAAGGTACAGGGGACAAACGAGCAGTACTTC. Translation: CASSPIKVQGTNEQYF.

Many counts were recorded for this clonotype. The chain recombines TRBV14 with TRBJ2-5; D is undetermined. The CDR3 length is 14 residues. The V end lost 1 base, the J end lost 1 base, and 7 bases lay between the germline ends. The germline V gene has CDR1 SGHDN and CDR2 FVKESK. In nucleotides, the CDR3 is TGTGCCAGCAGCCAAGTTACAGTCCAAGAGACCCAGTACTTC. Amino acids: CASSQVTVQETQYF.